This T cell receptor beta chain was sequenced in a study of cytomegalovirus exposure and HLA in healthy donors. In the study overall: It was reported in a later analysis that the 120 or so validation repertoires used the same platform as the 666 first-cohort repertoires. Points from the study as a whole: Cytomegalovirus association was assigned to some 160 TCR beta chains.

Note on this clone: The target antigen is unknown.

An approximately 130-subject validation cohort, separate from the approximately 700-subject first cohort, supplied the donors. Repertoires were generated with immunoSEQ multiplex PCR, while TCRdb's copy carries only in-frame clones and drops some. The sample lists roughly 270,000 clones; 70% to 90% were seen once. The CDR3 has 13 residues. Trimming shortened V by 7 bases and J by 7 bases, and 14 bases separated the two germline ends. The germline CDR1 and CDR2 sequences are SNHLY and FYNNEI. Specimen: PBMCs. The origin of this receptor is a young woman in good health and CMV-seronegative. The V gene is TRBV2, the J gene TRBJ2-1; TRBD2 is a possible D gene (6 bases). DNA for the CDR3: TGTGCCAGCATGTCGGGACTGGGGAATGAGCAGTTCTTC. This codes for CASMSGLGNEQFF.